The 19 T cell receptor beta chains listed next were all sequenced from one sample in a study of Ad26.COV2.S vaccination and SARS-CoV-2 variants (TCRdb year 2021). The method was the immunoSEQ multiplex PCR assay. TCRdb re-hosts the immuneACCESS table, in-frame sequences only. Its copies lack some clones; in the studies checked, an unresolved V gene accounts for under half of them, and the cause for the rest is not known. The sample table contains about 350,000 clones; only one count was recorded for around 90% of them. Approximately 5.9% of the sample rests with the top ten. The intended sense of this specimen's treatment or condition label: roughly 20 received Ad26.COV2.S at low or high dose, single or two shots; 5 received placebo; per-sample allocation not given. Repertoires of vaccine and placebo recipients were sequenced from samples taken on day 63 after the first injection. Sequenced here: peripheral blood, sampled in a trial of Ad26.COV2.S vaccine versus placebo. These receptors were obtained from a person between 18 and 65 years old who received the Ad26.COV2.S COVID-19 vaccine or a placebo.

This clone was observed once. The chain has TRBV2 and TRBJ2-1, with TRBD1 matching 7 bases. CDR1 SNHLY and CDR2 FYNNEI come from the germline V gene. Trimming at V came to 7 bases and at J to 0 bases, leaving 3 bases not matched to a gene. The CDR3 loop spans 14 amino acids. This CDR3 is CASKEGASYNEQFF. DNA for the CDR3: TGTGCCAGCAAAGAGGGGGCCTCCTACAATGAGCAGTTCTTC.

The chain links TRBV12-5 to TRBJ2-1, with 9 bases lining up with TRBD2. Germline values: CDR1 LGHNT, CDR2 FRNRAP. V was clipped by 2 bases and J by 10 bases; unmatched bases: 9. The length of the CDR3 is 15 residues. CDR3 in DNA: TGTGCTAGTGGTTTGATGGTAGCGGGAGAACGAGAGCAGTTCTTC. It codes for CASGLMVAGEREQFF.

V usage is TRBV5-1 and J usage is TRBJ2-2; D is undetermined. The CDR3 has 16 amino acids. The V end lost 0 bases, the J end lost 1 base, and 10 bases lay between the germline ends. CDR1 and CDR2 from the germline V gene are SGHRS and YFSETQ. CDR3 protein: CASSLEWSRNTGELFF. Here the CDR3 DNA reads TGCGCCAGCAGCTTGGAGTGGAGCAGGAACACCGGGGAGCTGTTTTTT.

The V and J genes are TRBV5-6 and TRBJ1-1; TRBD1 matches 7 bases. The V gene end was trimmed by 4 bases and the J gene end by 5 bases; junction bases not matched to a gene: 5. CDR1 and CDR2 from the germline V gene are SGHDT and YYEEEE. There are 13 residues in the CDR3. CDR3 protein: CASSKIRGTEAFF. For the CDR3, the DNA is TGTGCCAGCAGCAAAATCAGGGGGACTGAAGCTTTCTTT.

The rearrangement uses TRBV7-6 and TRBJ2-6; no reliable D call. This CDR3 spans 13 amino acids. The V end was cut by 0 bases, the J end by 3 bases, with 0 bases between. Germline V gives CDR1 SGHVS, CDR2 FNYEAQ. The CDR3 spells CASSLAGANVLTF. In DNA, the CDR3 is TGTGCCAGCAGCTTAGCTGGGGCCAACGTCCTGACTTTC.

V and J are TRBV14 and TRBJ2-1; D call uncertain. Per germline, CDR1 SGHDN and CDR2 FVKESK. CDR3 length: 12 amino acids. V was clipped by 1 base and J by 8 bases, with 6 bases between them. CDR3 protein: CASSQALDEQFF. CDR3 DNA sequence: TGTGCCAGCAGCCAAGCCTTGGATGAGCAGTTCTTC.

The chain is built from TRBV2 and TRBJ2-5; 9 positions agree with TRBD2. Germline CDR1 is SNHLY and CDR2 is FYNNEI. The CDR3 is 14 amino acids. Trimming removed 6 bases from V and 3 bases from J; junction bases left unmatched: 5. The CDR3 DNA is TGTGCCAGCAGCCGACTAGCGGCAGAAGAGACCCAGTACTTC. Its protein is CASSRLAAEETQYF.

This clone came up a few times. The chain carries TRBV28 and TRBJ2-7, with TRBD2 matching 8 bases. V lost 4 bases and J lost 3; bases outside the gene matches: 11. The CDR3 runs 16 residues. Germline CDR1 and CDR2: MDHEN and SYDVKM. CDR3 in amino acids: CASSSSGGRTVYEQYF. CDR3 nucleotides: TGTGCCAGCAGTTCCTCGGGCGGGAGGACGGTCTACGAGCAGTACTTC.

This clone was found once. The rearrangement links TRBV7-8 to TRBJ2-7; 7 nucleotides align to TRBD2. This CDR3 has 15 amino acids. Per germline, CDR1 SGHVS and CDR2 FQNEAQ. J gave up 6 bases and V 0 bases, and 8 bases lay outside the gene matches. CDR3 sequence reads: CASSLAPGGYGEQYF. The DNA for the CDR3 is TGTGCCAGCAGCTTAGCCCCGGGGGGATATGGCGAGCAGTACTTC. The entire variable domain, with the rest obtained from reference TRBV7-8 and TRBJ2-7, is as follows: GAGVSQSPRYKVAKRGQDVALRCDPISGHVSLFWYQQALGQGPEFLTYFQNEAQLDKSGLPSDRFFAERPEGSVSTLKIQRTQQEDSAVYLCASSLAPGGYGEQYFGPGTRLTVT.

The chain couples TRBV5-5 to TRBJ1-5; 9 nucleotides line up with TRBD1. Unmatched junction bases numbered 8, after V lost 0 bases and J lost 7 bases. The CDR3 spans 16 residues. Germline CDR1 and CDR2: SGHKS and YYEKEE (reference sequence). For the CDR3, the DNA is TGTGCCAGCAGCTTGGTCCCAATGGACAGGGGACAGCCCCAGCATTTT. This sequence encodes CASSLVPMDRGQPQHF.

J is TRBJ2-7 and V is TRBV7-8; D gene unclear. The V gene lost 1 base and the J gene lost 12 bases, with 10 bases spanning the gap. The V gene's germline CDR1 is SGHVS and CDR2 FQNEAQ. The CDR3 runs 11 residues. CDR3 protein: CASSLGVGMYF. The CDR3 region has the DNA TGTGCCAGCAGCTTAGGGGTAGGCATGTACTTC.

This chain joins TRBV30 and TRBJ2-2; 7 bases match TRBD2. CDR3 length: 14 amino acids. Germline lookup yields CDR1 GTSNPN and CDR2 SVGIG (reference sequence). V shed 3 bases, J shed 4 bases, and the junction held 5 bases outside the gene matches. As DNA, the CDR3 is TGTGCCTGGAGGCGGGAGATTCTCACCGGGGAGCTGTTTTTT. Protein: CAWRREILTGELFF.

This chain joins TRBV6-2 or TRBV6-3 and TRBJ2-2; the match to TRBD1 covers 8 bases. Germline CDR1 and CDR2: MNHEY and SVGEGT. The CDR3 extends over 15 amino acids. The V segment lost 6 bases and the J segment 7 bases; nucleotides outside the gene matches: 10. DNA for the CDR3: TGTGCCAGCAGCGACGGGCAGGGGGCGGGCGGGGAGCTGTTTTTT. Amino acids: CASSDGQGAGGELFF.

The chain has TRBV5-1 and TRBJ1-5; no clear D gene. Germline loops: CDR1 SGHRS, CDR2 YFSETQ. V lost 0 bases, J lost 7 bases, and 8 bases lay in between. The CDR3 runs to 13 residues. CDR3 protein: CASSLEGLQPQHF. Written as DNA, the CDR3 is TGCGCCAGCAGCTTGGAGGGATTACAGCCCCAGCATTTT.

The CDR3 region has the DNA TGTGCTAGTGGAAAGGGCGGAGGGGAGACCCAGTACTTC. As protein: CASGKGGGETQYF. The chain uses TRBV12-5 and TRBJ2-5; maybe TRBD2 (6 bases). V was pared by 6 bases and J by 5 bases, with 13 bases between. The germline V gene encodes CDR1 LGHNT and CDR2 FRNRAP. This CDR3 region has 13 residues. The variable domain in full, completed from reference TRBV12-5 and TRBJ2-5, reads DARVTQTPRHKVTEMGQEVTMRCQPILGHNTVFWYRQTMMQGLELLAYFRNRAPLDDSGMPKDRFSAEMPDATLATLKIQPSEPRDSAVYFCASGKGGGETQYFGPGTRLLVL.

The chain joins TRBV7-9 to TRBJ1-5; TRBD1 agrees at 7 bases. Germline trimming cut 5 bases from V and 7 bases from J; bases unmatched to any gene: 5. The CDR3 totals 13 residues. CDR1 is SEHNR and CDR2 is FQNEAQ in the germline V gene (reference sequence). The chain's CDR3 is CASSPRDSQPQHF. In nucleotides, the CDR3 is TGTGCCAGCAGCCCACGGGACAGCCAGCCCCAGCATTTT.

V and J are TRBV19 and TRBJ2-7, with TRBD2 as a possible D gene (5 bases). CDR1 and CDR2 from the germline V gene are LNHDA and SQIVND (reference sequence). V lost 5 bases and J 0 bases, leaving 11 bases between the germline ends. CDR3 length: 14 residues. CDR3 in amino acids: CASSSHRDSYEQYF. CDR3 bases: TGTGCCAGTAGTTCCCACCGGGACTCCTACGAGCAGTACTTC.

The chain is built from TRBV3-1 (or the pseudogene TRBV3-2) and TRBJ2-7, with a tentative D call TRBD1 (5 bases). Germline V gives CDR1 LGHDT, CDR2 YNNKEL (reference sequence). V lost 5 bases, J lost 3 bases, and 11 bases lay in between. This CDR3 is built from 13 residues. The CDR3 DNA is TGTGCCAGCAGCGACGACAGCCGCTACGAGCAGTACTTC. It translates to CASSDDSRYEQYF.

The chain uses TRBV2 and TRBJ1-4; unclear D gene. Germline CDR1 is SNHLY and CDR2 is FYNNEI. V dropped 3 bases and J dropped 4 bases, with 6 bases sitting between them. This CDR3 contains 13 residues. The CDR3 coding sequence is TGTGCCAGCAGTGAGCTAATTAATGAAAAACTGTTTTTT. Translating gives CASSELINEKLFF.